This is a list of T cell receptor beta chains from one sample in a study of response to subunit inactivated influenza vaccine. Each CDR3 protein gets one entry after TCRdb re-called the RT-PCR reads with MiXCR. The sample gives around 760,000 distinct CDR3 sequences, more than 11% of which show up once; approximately 6.5% is in the top ten. This material consisted of PBMCs from blood, taken approximately 15 days before vaccination. The source is a man aged 50 or older who received an inactivated influenza vaccine. CDR3s include the opening cysteine and the closing phenylalanine or tryptophan. Each record gives: clone size, D gene, J gene, V gene, CDR3 DNA, CDR3 protein. The D gene is left open where the match is weak. Clone size, where shown, is once, few, many, or a class for clones that have expanded.

clone size: .; D gene: .; J gene: TRBJ1-1; V gene: TRBV5-1; CDR3 DNA: TGCGCCAGCAGCTTGGAAGACAATACCGGGGATGAAGCTTTCTTT; CDR3 protein: CASSLEDNTGDEAFF
clone size: .; D gene: TRBD1; J gene: TRBJ2-7; V gene: TRBV7-8; CDR3 DNA: TGTGCCAGCAGCTTAGCGGACAGGGGGGTTTACGAGCAGTACTTC; CDR3 protein: CASSLADRGVYEQYF
clone size: few; D gene: .; J gene: TRBJ2-5; V gene: TRBV20-1; CDR3 DNA: TGCAGTGCTCACCAAGAGACCCAGTACTTC; CDR3 protein: CSAHQETQYF
clone size: many; D gene: .; J gene: TRBJ2-3; V gene: TRBV4-2; CDR3 DNA: TGTGCCAGCAGCCAAGCTACCAGAGCAGATACGCAGTATTTT; CDR3 protein: CASSQATRADTQYF
clone size: many; D gene: TRBD2; J gene: TRBJ2-1; V gene: TRBV9; CDR3 DNA: TGTGCCAGCAGTGCCGGGACTAACAATGAGCAGTTCTTC; CDR3 protein: CASSAGTNNEQFF
clone size: few; D gene: .; J gene: TRBJ2-1; V gene: TRBV4-3; CDR3 DNA: TGCGCCAGCAGCCAAGATATTCATTATGAGCAGTTCTTC; CDR3 protein: CASSQDIHYEQFF
clone size: .; D gene: .; J gene: TRBJ2-1; V gene: TRBV29-1; CDR3 DNA: TGCAGCGTTGAAAACGGGTCTGAGCAGTTCTTC; CDR3 protein: CSVENGSEQFF
clone size: few; D gene: .; J gene: TRBJ2-7; V gene: TRBV20-1; CDR3 DNA: TGCAGTGCTAGTTCTGGATCCGTGGTCAGGGACGAGCAGTACTTC; CDR3 protein: CSASSGSVVRDEQYF
clone size: few; D gene: .; J gene: TRBJ1-5; V gene: TRBV2; CDR3 DNA: TGTGCCAGCAGCCCCCAGGGGCCCCAGCCCCAGCATTTT; CDR3 protein: CASSPQGPQPQHF
clone size: many; D gene: TRBD2; J gene: TRBJ2-7; V gene: TRBV20-1; CDR3 DNA: TGCAGTGCTACCTCTCCGGGACTAGGAGCCTACGAGCAGTACTTC; CDR3 protein: CSATSPGLGAYEQYF
clone size: many; D gene: .; J gene: TRBJ1-5; V gene: TRBV20-1; CDR3 DNA: TGCAGTGCTCTGCTACCGGTAAATCAGCCCCAGCATTTT; CDR3 protein: CSALLPVNQPQHF
clone size: many; D gene: TRBD2; J gene: TRBJ2-2; V gene: TRBV27; CDR3 DNA: TGTGCCAGCAGTTTACGGCGGGGGGGCGCCGGGGAGCTGTTTTTT; CDR3 protein: CASSLRRGGAGELFF
clone size: few; D gene: .; J gene: TRBJ2-7; V gene: TRBV10-3; CDR3 DNA: TGTGCCATCAGTGAGTCGGCGCTCTCCTACGAGCAGTACTTC; CDR3 protein: CAISESALSYEQYF
clone size: .; D gene: .; J gene: TRBJ2-1; V gene: TRBV4-3; CDR3 DNA: TGCGCCAGCAGCCAAGAGTTAGGAAACAAAAACAATGAGCAGTTCTTC; CDR3 protein: CASSQELGNKNNEQFF
clone size: many; D gene: .; J gene: TRBJ2-5; V gene: TRBV6-1; CDR3 DNA: TGTGCCAGCACCCTGGTAGCAAATTGGGAGACCCAGTACTTC; CDR3 protein: CASTLVANWETQYF
clone size: few; D gene: .; J gene: TRBJ1-1; V gene: TRBV5-1; CDR3 DNA: TGCGCCAGCAGCTTGGCGGGACACCCAGGGACTGAAGCTTTCTTT; CDR3 protein: CASSLAGHPGTEAFF
clone size: few; D gene: .; J gene: TRBJ2-3; V gene: TRBV2; CDR3 DNA: TGTGCCAGCAGTGATCGGGGGAGAGGAGATACGCAGTATTTT; CDR3 protein: CASSDRGRGDTQYF
clone size: few; D gene: .; J gene: TRBJ2-5; V gene: TRBV7-9; CDR3 DNA: TGTGCCAGCAGCTTAGCGGAGGTCACTTCAGAGACCCAGTACTTC; CDR3 protein: CASSLAEVTSETQYF
clone size: few; D gene: .; J gene: TRBJ2-5; V gene: TRBV7-2; CDR3 DNA: TGTGCCAGCAGCCGAGATTGGGAGACCCAGTACTTC; CDR3 protein: CASSRDWETQYF
clone size: .; D gene: .; J gene: TRBJ2-1; V gene: TRBV24-1; CDR3 DNA: TGTGCCACCAGTGATTTGCGGACAGCATCCTACAATGAGCAGTTCTTC; CDR3 protein: CATSDLRTASYNEQFF
clone size: many; D gene: .; J gene: TRBJ2-1; V gene: TRBV12-3/TRBV12-4; CDR3 DNA: TGTGCCAGCAGTCCGCGCAATGAGCAGTTCTTC; CDR3 protein: CASSPRNEQFF
clone size: few; D gene: .; J gene: TRBJ2-2; V gene: TRBV27; CDR3 DNA: TGTGCCAGCAGCTCCACTCGTTTCCGGGGGACGGCCGGGGAGCTGTTTTTT; CDR3 protein: CASSSTRFRGTAGELFF
clone size: many; D gene: TRBD1; J gene: TRBJ1-1; V gene: TRBV6-2/TRBV6-3; CDR3 DNA: TGTGCCAGCACAGAGGTGGACAGGAGTGGTGTGAACACTGAAGCTTTCTTT; CDR3 protein: CASTEVDRSGVNTEAFF
clone size: .; D gene: TRBD1; J gene: TRBJ2-7; V gene: TRBV2; CDR3 DNA: TGTGCCAGCAGTGGGGGACAGGGGGTTAACTACGAGCAGTACTTC; CDR3 protein: CASSGGQGVNYEQYF
clone size: few; D gene: TRBD2; J gene: TRBJ2-7; V gene: TRBV29-1; CDR3 DNA: TGCAGCGTTGCTGGACTAGCGGGAGTCAACGAGCAGTACTTC; CDR3 protein: CSVAGLAGVNEQYF
clone size: .; D gene: .; J gene: TRBJ1-6; V gene: TRBV4-2; CDR3 DNA: TGTGCCAGCAGCCAAGAAAAGGGGCAGGTTTATAATTCACCCCTCCACTTT; CDR3 protein: CASSQEKGQVYNSPLHF
clone size: .; D gene: TRBD2; J gene: TRBJ2-3; V gene: TRBV29-1; CDR3 DNA: TGCAGCGTTCCCACGACTAGCGGCACAGATACGCAGTATTTT; CDR3 protein: CSVPTTSGTDTQYF
clone size: few; D gene: .; J gene: TRBJ2-3; V gene: TRBV29-1; CDR3 DNA: TGCAGCGTTGGGGGGACTCCCGAGGCTAGCACAGATACGCAGTATTTT; CDR3 protein: CSVGGTPEASTDTQYF
clone size: .; D gene: .; J gene: TRBJ2-7; V gene: TRBV15; CDR3 DNA: TGTGCCACCAGCAGAGGATTTGGCCTACCCAGTGACTACGAGCAGTACTTC; CDR3 protein: CATSRGFGLPSDYEQYF
clone size: .; D gene: TRBD2; J gene: TRBJ2-7; V gene: TRBV20-1; CDR3 DNA: TGCAGTGCTATGCGGGGGGCCGGGGCCTACGAGCAGTACTTC; CDR3 protein: CSAMRGAGAYEQYF
clone size: few; D gene: .; J gene: TRBJ2-3; V gene: TRBV7-9; CDR3 DNA: TGTGCCAGCAGCTTAGGGGACCGGGACACGAGCACAGATACGCAGTATTTT; CDR3 protein: CASSLGDRDTSTDTQYF
clone size: .; D gene: .; J gene: TRBJ1-1; V gene: TRBV14; CDR3 DNA: TGTGCCAGCAGCCAAGACCGGGGGGGAGGCGCTGAAGCTTTCTTT; CDR3 protein: CASSQDRGGGAEAFF
clone size: .; D gene: .; J gene: TRBJ2-1; V gene: TRBV27; CDR3 DNA: TGTGCCAGCAGTTTGTCCCCGGGGGGACATAATGAGCAGTTCTTC; CDR3 protein: CASSLSPGGHNEQFF